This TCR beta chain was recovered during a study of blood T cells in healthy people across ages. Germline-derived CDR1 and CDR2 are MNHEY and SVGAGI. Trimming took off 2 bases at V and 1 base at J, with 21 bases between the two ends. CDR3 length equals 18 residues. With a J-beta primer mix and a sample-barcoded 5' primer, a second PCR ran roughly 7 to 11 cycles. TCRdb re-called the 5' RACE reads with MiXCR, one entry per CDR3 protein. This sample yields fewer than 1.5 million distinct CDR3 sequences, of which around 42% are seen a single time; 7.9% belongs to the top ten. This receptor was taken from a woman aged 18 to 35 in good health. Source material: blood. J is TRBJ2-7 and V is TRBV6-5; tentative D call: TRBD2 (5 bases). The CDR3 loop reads CASSYASMRAEPSYEQYF. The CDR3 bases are TGTGCCAGCAGTTACGCCAGTATGAGGGCAGAACCTTCCTACGAGCAGTACTTC.